This T cell receptor beta chain is drawn from a study of cytomegalovirus exposure and HLA in healthy donors. Findings and caveats of the study: Links to common viral pathogens appeared, in a later analysis, for several of the most significant clusters. With DRB1 most and HLA-C fewest, TCR association rates differed between HLA loci in a later analysis. The study dropped some indistinguishable V segments, TRBV6-2 and TRBV6-3 among them.

Trimming left V 5 bases short and J 8 bases short, with 22 bases between. This CDR3 is built from 16 residues. The germline gives CDR1 SEHNR, CDR2 FQNEAQ (reference sequence). Of note for this clone: Its antigen is not known.

PCR primers comprised 60 Vbeta and 13 Jbeta primers. Original processing methods: Some 11 million shared chains were among the about 80 million unique TCR beta chains that a later analysis counted. Assay used: immunoSEQ multiplex PCR; TCRdb lists only in-frame clones, some missing. The V and J calls and clone size were taken over from that table, and D and trimming were inferred from the DNA. The repertoire holds approximately 140,000 clones, 78% seen once, with 2.8% in the top ten. This TCR derives from a male donor in good health and CMV-seronegative. Specimen: PBMCs. This chain links TRBV7-9 with TRBJ1-5; the D is unclear. CDR3 nucleotides: TGTGCCAGCAGCCCAAGCACGGGGTCCCCGGATGAGCCCCAGCATTTT. This sequence encodes CASSPSTGSPDEPQHF.